Listed below are T cell receptor beta chains from one sample, sequenced in a study of cytotoxic CD8 clonotypes in ibrutinib-treated CLL. Clones were sequenced by immunoSEQ multiplex PCR, and TCRdb holds only the in-frame ones, with some missing. Found here are more than 110,000 clones, 70% to 90% of them singletons; the top ten hold approximately 7.6%. The sample consisted of PBMCs, taken after 36 months of ibrutinib treatment. The receptors shown here come from a human donor with chronic lymphocytic leukemia. Both conserved end residues are part of each CDR3. A D gene is named only where the DNA matches it firmly. Expanded clones are given a class, and other clones once, few, many or no size at all.

D gene,V gene,clone size,J gene,CDR3 DNA,CDR3 protein
TRBD2,TRBV25-1,NA,TRBJ2-3,TGTGCCAGCAGTGAATTGGTCACTGCGGGGGTGGGAGATACGCAGTATTTT,CASSELVTAGVGDTQYF
TRBD1,TRBV4-2,NA,TRBJ1-1,TGTGCCAGCAGCCGCGGACAGGGGACTTACTCCACTGAAGCTTTCTTT,CASSRGQGTYSTEAFF
NA,TRBV6-1,NA,TRBJ2-2,TGTGCCAGCAGGGTACTCAGGGAGGTCGGGAAGCTGTTTTTT,CASRVLREVGKLFF
NA,TRBV4-2,NA,TRBJ2-7,TGTGCCAGCAGCCCTACCTGGGGGGGGGCCCTGACCTACGAGCAGTACTTC,CASSPTWGGALTYEQYF
NA,TRBV6-5,NA,TRBJ1-1,TGTGCCAGCAGTTACTCGAACAGAGTCGCTGAAGCTTTCTTT,CASSYSNRVAEAFF
TRBD1,TRBV5-1,NA,TRBJ1-1,TGCGCCAGCAGCCTGACAGGGCGGGGGGACACTGAAGCTTTCTTT,CASSLTGRGDTEAFF
TRBD1,TRBV5-1,NA,TRBJ1-1,TGCGCCAGCAGCCGTGGTGGTGGCAGGGGGCCCGTGAACACTGAAGCTTTCTTT,CASSRGGGRGPVNTEAFF
NA,TRBV19,NA,TRBJ2-3,TGTGCCAGTAGATTCCAATCTGGCACAGATACGCAGTATTTT,CASRFQSGTDTQYF
NA,TRBV6-5,NA,TRBJ1-1,TGTGCCAGCACGGTCGGGGGAGGGAACACTGAAGCTTTCTTT,CASTVGGGNTEAFF
NA,TRBV18,NA,TRBJ2-7,TGTGCCAGCTCACCCTACTTAAGATTAGGTTCCATGGACGAGCAGTACTTC,CASSPYLRLGSMDEQYF
NA,TRBV4-1,many,TRBJ2-1,TGCGCCAGCAGCCAAGTCGACTTAGTATCCTACAATGAGCAGTTCTTC,CASSQVDLVSYNEQFF
NA,TRBV11-2,NA,TRBJ1-3,TGTGCCAGCAGGCAATATACCCGGGACCCTGAATATTGCCCCATATATTTT,CASRQYTRDPEYCPIYF
TRBD2,TRBV5-4,NA,TRBJ2-5,TGTGCCAGCAGCTTCAACCTAGCGGGGGGGCGTGAGACCCAGTACTTC,CASSFNLAGGRETQYF
TRBD1,TRBV27,NA,TRBJ2-2,TGTGCCAGCAGTTCGGGACAGGGGAACGGGGAGCTGTTTTTT,CASSSGQGNGELFF
NA,TRBV27,NA,TRBJ1-2,TGTGCCAGCAACGGGGCGTTTAAAGGGGGTGGCTACACCTTC,CASNGAFKGGGYTF
NA,TRBV7-9,NA,TRBJ2-5,TGTGCCAGCAGCTTAAAGGAGACCCAGTACTTC,CASSLKETQYF
NA,TRBV6-5,NA,TRBJ1-1,TGTGCCAGCAGTTACAGGGGGATTGGGAACACTGAAGCTTTCTTT,CASSYRGIGNTEAFF
NA,TRBV18,NA,TRBJ1-1,TGTGCCAGCTCACCAGGGAGAAACACTGAAGCTTTCTTT,CASSPGRNTEAFF
TRBD1,TRBV2,NA,TRBJ2-7,TGTGCCACCAGGACAGGGGGATACGAGCAGTACTTC,CATRTGGYEQYF
NA,TRBV7-8,NA,TRBJ2-7,TGTGCCAGCAGCCCCGGGGGCGGGGGCGAGCAGTACTTC,CASSPGGGGEQYF
TRBD2,TRBV6-4,NA,TRBJ2-3,TGTGCCAGCAGTGCGTTTCCCGGGAGCGGGGGGGCAGATACGCAGTATTTT,CASSAFPGSGGADTQYF
NA,TRBV7-2,few,TRBJ1-4,TGTGCCAGCAGCTTAGGGGGTTCGGAGGAAAAACTGTTTTTT,CASSLGGSEEKLFF
NA,TRBV25-1,NA,TRBJ2-7,TGTGCCAGCAGCGACACCCGGAAGCAGTACTTC,CASSDTRKQYF
NA,TRBV6-5,NA,TRBJ2-7,TGTGCCAGCAGCCCCCGTGAGGGCTACGAGCAGTACTTC,CASSPREGYEQYF
NA,TRBV4-1,few,TRBJ2-5,TGCGCCAGCAGCCTCACGGGACTGAGACGGGATGAGACCCAGTACTTC,CASSLTGLRRDETQYF
TRBD1,TRBV18,NA,TRBJ2-7,TGTGCCAGCTCCCTGGGGACAGGAATTGCCTACGAGCAGTACTTC,CASSLGTGIAYEQYF
TRBD1,TRBV4-1,NA,TRBJ1-4,TGCGCCAGCAGCCAACCGTTCGGGACAGGGACCCACTTTATCAAACTGTTTTTT,CASSQPFGTGTHFIKLFF
NA,TRBV27,NA,TRBJ2-7,TGTGCCAGCAGTCCGTGGACTAACCTAGGCGAGCAGTACTTC,CASSPWTNLGEQYF
NA,TRBV5-6,NA,TRBJ2-2,TGTGCCAGCGGGGGAAGGACCAACACCGGGGAGCTGTTTTTT,CASGGRTNTGELFF
NA,TRBV12-5,NA,TRBJ1-5,TGTGCTAGTGGTTTGGTACCTGGGAATCAGCCCCAGCATTTT,CASGLVPGNQPQHF
NA,TRBV6-5,NA,TRBJ2-7,TGTGCCAGCGAGGGGGTTTCTGACGAGCAGTACTTC,CASEGVSDEQYF
TRBD2,TRBV30,NA,TRBJ2-1,TGTGCCTGGGCCCTCGACGGGACTAGCGGGACCATCAGGAGGAAATACAATGAGCAGTTCTTC,CAWALDGTSGTIRRKYNEQFF
TRBD2,TRBV5-1,once,TRBJ2-1,TGCGCCAGCAGCCAGAGCGGGGATACCTACAATGAGCAGTTCTTC,CASSQSGDTYNEQFF
NA,TRBV10-1,NA,TRBJ2-7,TGCGCCAGCAGTGATGGGGCCCAGGGTACAGGTGACGAGCAGTACTTC,CASSDGAQGTGDEQYF
NA,TRBV4-2,NA,TRBJ2-2,TGTGCCAGCAGCCTTGAACGACCGTCAAACGGGGAGCTGTTTTTT,CASSLERPSNGELFF
TRBD2,TRBV7-9,NA,TRBJ2-5,TGTGCCGGGAATAGCGGGGGAGATGAGGAGACCCAGTACTTC,CAGNSGGDEETQYF
NA,TRBV6-4,NA,TRBJ1-1,TGTGCCAGCAGTGTGGAGGTCAGCACTGAAGCTTTCTTT,CASSVEVSTEAFF
TRBD2,TRBV5-1,once,TRBJ2-1,TGCGCCAGCAGCTTGGGTCTAGCGGGTCAAAAGCAGTTCTTC,CASSLGLAGQKQFF
NA,TRBV7-2,NA,TRBJ2-1,TGTGCCAGCAGCTTAGCCATGGGGGGTTACAATGAGCAGTTCTTC,CASSLAMGGYNEQFF
NA,TRBV10-3,NA,TRBJ2-7,TGTGCCATCAGTGAGTTAGTCAGCGAGCAGTACTTC,CAISELVSEQYF
NA,TRBV2,NA,TRBJ2-4,TGTGCCAGCAGTGAAGTTAGTTTCCTAGCCAAAAACATTCAGTACTTC,CASSEVSFLAKNIQYF
NA,TRBV4-1,NA,TRBJ2-3,TGCGCCAGCAGCGGCTCTAGGGGCGGGGTAGATACGCAGTATTTT,CASSGSRGGVDTQYF
NA,TRBV7-8,NA,TRBJ2-5,TGTGCCAGCAGCCCCGGGCAACGAGAGACCCAGTACTTC,CASSPGQRETQYF
TRBD1,TRBV7-9,NA,TRBJ1-2,TGTGCCAGCAGCTATACCGGGACAGGGTTTTTTTGCACCTTC,CASSYTGTGFFCTF
NA,TRBV7-9,NA,TRBJ1-4,TGTGCCAGCAGCACAAGGGGAGGCAGTGAAAAACTGTTTTTT,CASSTRGGSEKLFF
NA,TRBV6-5,NA,TRBJ1-3,TGTGCCAGCAGTTACGAGGGGGGAACTGGAAACACCATATATTTT,CASSYEGGTGNTIYF
NA,TRBV28,NA,TRBJ1-1,TGTGCCACCCCGGGGGACGTGAGGGGCACTGAAGCTTTCTTT,CATPGDVRGTEAFF
TRBD1,TRBV18,few,TRBJ1-1,TGTGCCAGCTCGTTCGGGACAGGGCACACTGAAGCTTTCTTT,CASSFGTGHTEAFF
NA,TRBV5-1,NA,TRBJ2-1,TGCGCCAGCAGCTTGATAAGCAGGAACAATGAGCAGTTCTTC,CASSLISRNNEQFF
NA,TRBV10-3,NA,TRBJ2-3,TGTGCCATCAGTGCGCCCACAGGGAGAGGCACAGATACGCAGTATTTT,CAISAPTGRGTDTQYF
TRBD2,TRBV30,NA,TRBJ2-5,TGTGCCTGGAGTGCCCTCCGGCTAGCGGGGGGGGCTCACTTC,CAWSALRLAGGAHF
NA,TRBV10-3,few,TRBJ1-2,TGTGCCATCAGTGAGTCTGTAGGGACCTATGGCTACACCTTC,CAISESVGTYGYTF
TRBD1,TRBV6-5,NA,TRBJ1-3,TGTGCCAGCAGTTACTCCGGGACAGGTGGAAACACCATATATTTT,CASSYSGTGGNTIYF